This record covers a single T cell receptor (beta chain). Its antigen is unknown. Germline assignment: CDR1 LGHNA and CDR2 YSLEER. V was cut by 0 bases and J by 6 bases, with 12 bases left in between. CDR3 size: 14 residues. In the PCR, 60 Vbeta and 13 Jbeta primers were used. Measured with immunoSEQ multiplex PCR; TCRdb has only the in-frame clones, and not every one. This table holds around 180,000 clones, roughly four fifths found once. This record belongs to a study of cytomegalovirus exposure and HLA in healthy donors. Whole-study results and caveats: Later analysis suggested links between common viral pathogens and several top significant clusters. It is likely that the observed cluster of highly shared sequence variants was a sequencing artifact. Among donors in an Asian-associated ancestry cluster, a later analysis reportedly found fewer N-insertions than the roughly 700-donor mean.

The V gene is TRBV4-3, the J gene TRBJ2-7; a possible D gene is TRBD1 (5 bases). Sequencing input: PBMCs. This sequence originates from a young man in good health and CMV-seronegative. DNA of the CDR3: TGCGCCAGCAGCCAAGAAAGAAGGGGAAGCGAGCAGTACTTC. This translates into CASSQERRGSEQYF.